One sample yielded the 9 T cell receptor beta chains listed below, sequenced in a study of blood T cell repertoires in COVID-19. Sequencing was performed with immunoSEQ multiplex PCR; in TCRdb, only in-frame clones are kept and a portion is missing. Of 150,000 to 200,000 clones in the sample, about 88% are singletons; the top ten hold roughly 25%. What was sequenced was peripheral blood. The receptors derive from a man in his sixties with acute or convalescent COVID-19.

The chain uses TRBV10-2 and TRBJ1-1; the match to TRBD1 covers 9 bases. V was pared by 8 bases and J by 4 bases, with 5 bases of the junction left unmatched. This CDR3 region has 13 residues. Germline V CDR1 and CDR2: WSHSY, SAAADI. CDR3 coding DNA: TGCGCCAGCCGCGGACAGGGGAGCACTGAAGCTTTCTTT. This sequence encodes CASRGQGSTEAFF.

This sequence joins TRBV9 and TRBJ2-1, with D perhaps matching TRBD1 (6 bases). The germline V gene has CDR1 SGDLS and CDR2 YYNGEE. CDR3 length: 16 residues. V lost 0 bases, J lost 4 bases, and 14 bases lay in between. The CDR3, as DNA: TGTGCCAGCAGCGTAGGAAGCAGGGGCTATTACAATGAGCAGTTCTTC. Its translation is CASSVGSRGYYNEQFF. Filled out from reference TRBV9 and TRBJ2-1, the complete variable domain reads DSGVTQTPKHLITATGQRVTLRCSPRSGDLSVYWYQQSLDQGLQFLIQYYNGEERAKGNILERFSAQQFPDLHSELNLSSLELGDSALYFCASSVGSRGYYNEQFFGPGTRLTVL.

This chain's CDR3 is CASSFFGLARGDTQYF. CDR3 nucleotide sequence: TGTGCCAGCAGTTTCTTCGGACTAGCGAGAGGAGATACGCAGTATTTT. This rearrangement joins TRBV27 to TRBJ2-3; TRBD2 matches 9 bases. CDR1 MNHEY and CDR2 SMNVEV come from the germline V gene (reference sequence). The CDR3 has 16 amino acids. The V gene end was trimmed by 3 bases and the J gene end by 5 bases; junction bases not matched to a gene: 9.

The rearrangement joins TRBV19 to TRBJ1-3; 9 nucleotides line up with TRBD1. Looked up from germline, CDR1 is LNHDA and CDR2 is SQIVND (reference sequence). The V and J ends lost 2 bases and 4 bases, in that order; junction bases with no gene match: 3. CDR3 length: 15 amino acids. This CDR3 reads CASSILGQGGNTIYF. In DNA form, the CDR3 reads TGTGCCAGTAGTATACTGGGACAGGGAGGAAACACCATATATTTT.

This clone showed up just a few times. The rearrangement joins TRBV2 to TRBJ1-1; D uncertain. The germline gives CDR1 SNHLY, CDR2 FYNNEI. Trimming took off 8 bases at V and 7 bases at J, with 8 bases between the two ends. The CDR3 sequence is 10 residues long. CDR3 in DNA: TGTGCCAGCCGCGTAAGTGAAGCTTTCTTT. Protein sequence: CASRVSEAFF. The complete variable domain, with remaining parts taken from reference TRBV2 and TRBJ1-1, reads EPEVTQTPSHQVTQMGQEVILRCVPISNHLYFYWYRQILGQKVEFLVSFYNNEISEKSEIFDDQFSVERPDGSNFTLKIRSTKLEDSAMYFCASRVSEAFFGQGTRLTVV.

Details on this clone: Other DNA sequences in the same sample also yield this CDR3. This chain connects TRBV12-3 or TRBV12-4 to TRBJ1-2, with 8 bases that match TRBD1. The junction had 3 bases not matched to a gene; V was cut back by 5 bases and J by 4 bases. The CDR3 runs 13 residues. CDR3 amino acids: CASSADRVYGYTF. The CDR3 DNA reads as TGTGCCAGCAGTGCGGACAGGGTCTATGGCTACACCTTC.

The chain combines TRBV9 with TRBJ1-2; perhaps TRBD1 as D (5 bases). Germline CDR1 and CDR2: SGDLS and YYNGEE. The V gene lost 3 bases and the J gene lost 2 bases, with 14 bases spanning the gap. The length of the CDR3 is 15 residues. The CDR3 loop is CASSANQGINYGYTF. CDR3 DNA sequence: TGTGCCAGCAGCGCCAATCAGGGAATAAACTATGGCTACACCTTC.

The chain has TRBV11-2 and TRBJ1-1; D not certain. Germline values: CDR1 SGHAT, CDR2 FQNNGV. The CDR3 is made up of 13 amino acids. The germline V and J ends were trimmed by 1 base and 10 bases, with 13 bases remaining between them. The CDR3 here is CASSLAPSSGAFF. In DNA, the CDR3 is TGTGCCAGCAGCTTAGCCCCAAGTTCGGGAGCTTTCTTT.

The chain uses TRBV19 and TRBJ1-4; no reliable D call. This CDR3 has 16 residues. Germline loops: CDR1 LNHDA, CDR2 SQIVND (reference sequence). Deletions cut 6 bases from V and 0 bases from J, with 14 bases between. CDR3 in amino acids: CASSPVRGTTNEKLFF. CDR3 nucleotide sequence: TGTGCCAGTAGCCCTGTCCGAGGAACAACTAATGAAAAACTGTTTTTT.